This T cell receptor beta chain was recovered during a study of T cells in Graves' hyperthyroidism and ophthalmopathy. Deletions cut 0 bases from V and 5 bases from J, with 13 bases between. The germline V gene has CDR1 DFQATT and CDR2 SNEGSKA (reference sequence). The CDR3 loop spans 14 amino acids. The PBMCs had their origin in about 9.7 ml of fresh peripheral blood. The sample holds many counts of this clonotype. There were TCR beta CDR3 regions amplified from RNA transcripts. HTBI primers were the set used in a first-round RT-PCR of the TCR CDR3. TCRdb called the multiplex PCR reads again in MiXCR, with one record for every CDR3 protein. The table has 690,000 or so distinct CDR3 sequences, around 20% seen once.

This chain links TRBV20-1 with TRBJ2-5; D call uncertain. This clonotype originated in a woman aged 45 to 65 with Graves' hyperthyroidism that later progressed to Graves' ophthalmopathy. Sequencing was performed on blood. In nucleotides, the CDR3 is TGCAGTGCTAGAGATCGTAAGGGCGGTGAGACCCAGTACTTC. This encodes CSARDRKGGETQYF.